This entry describes one TCR beta chain. The sample comes from a study of beta chain features in type 1 diabetes. What was sequenced were expressed TCRB transcripts, since all of the isolated RNA had been reverse transcribed. Assay: immunoSEQ multiplex PCR; the TCRdb copy retains only in-frame clones and omits some. The sample lists 300,000 to 350,000 clones, about 15% occurring once. Germline values: CDR1 SQVTM, CDR2 ANQGSEA. The CDR3 is 14 amino acids. V lost 4 bases, J lost 8 bases, and 11 bases stayed unmatched. This TCR came from a man under 40 in good health. This rearrangement joins TRBV29-1 to TRBJ1-2; 9 nucleotides agree with TRBD1. Sequenced sample: central memory CD4+ T cells from blood. The DNA of the CDR3 is TGCAGCGTTGTCGGGTTGGGACAGGGTTGGGGCTACACCTTC. Its protein is CSVVGLGQGWGYTF.